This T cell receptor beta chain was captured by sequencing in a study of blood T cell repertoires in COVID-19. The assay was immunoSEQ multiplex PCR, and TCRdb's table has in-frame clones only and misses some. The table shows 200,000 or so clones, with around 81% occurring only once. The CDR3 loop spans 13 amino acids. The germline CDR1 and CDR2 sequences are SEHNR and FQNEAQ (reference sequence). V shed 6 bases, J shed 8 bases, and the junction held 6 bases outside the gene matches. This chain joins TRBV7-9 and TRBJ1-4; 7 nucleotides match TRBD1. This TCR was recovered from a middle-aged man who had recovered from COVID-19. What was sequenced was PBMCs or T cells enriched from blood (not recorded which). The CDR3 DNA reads TGTGCCAGCAGGCCAAGACAGGGAGAAAAACTGTTTTTT. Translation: CASRPRQGEKLFF.